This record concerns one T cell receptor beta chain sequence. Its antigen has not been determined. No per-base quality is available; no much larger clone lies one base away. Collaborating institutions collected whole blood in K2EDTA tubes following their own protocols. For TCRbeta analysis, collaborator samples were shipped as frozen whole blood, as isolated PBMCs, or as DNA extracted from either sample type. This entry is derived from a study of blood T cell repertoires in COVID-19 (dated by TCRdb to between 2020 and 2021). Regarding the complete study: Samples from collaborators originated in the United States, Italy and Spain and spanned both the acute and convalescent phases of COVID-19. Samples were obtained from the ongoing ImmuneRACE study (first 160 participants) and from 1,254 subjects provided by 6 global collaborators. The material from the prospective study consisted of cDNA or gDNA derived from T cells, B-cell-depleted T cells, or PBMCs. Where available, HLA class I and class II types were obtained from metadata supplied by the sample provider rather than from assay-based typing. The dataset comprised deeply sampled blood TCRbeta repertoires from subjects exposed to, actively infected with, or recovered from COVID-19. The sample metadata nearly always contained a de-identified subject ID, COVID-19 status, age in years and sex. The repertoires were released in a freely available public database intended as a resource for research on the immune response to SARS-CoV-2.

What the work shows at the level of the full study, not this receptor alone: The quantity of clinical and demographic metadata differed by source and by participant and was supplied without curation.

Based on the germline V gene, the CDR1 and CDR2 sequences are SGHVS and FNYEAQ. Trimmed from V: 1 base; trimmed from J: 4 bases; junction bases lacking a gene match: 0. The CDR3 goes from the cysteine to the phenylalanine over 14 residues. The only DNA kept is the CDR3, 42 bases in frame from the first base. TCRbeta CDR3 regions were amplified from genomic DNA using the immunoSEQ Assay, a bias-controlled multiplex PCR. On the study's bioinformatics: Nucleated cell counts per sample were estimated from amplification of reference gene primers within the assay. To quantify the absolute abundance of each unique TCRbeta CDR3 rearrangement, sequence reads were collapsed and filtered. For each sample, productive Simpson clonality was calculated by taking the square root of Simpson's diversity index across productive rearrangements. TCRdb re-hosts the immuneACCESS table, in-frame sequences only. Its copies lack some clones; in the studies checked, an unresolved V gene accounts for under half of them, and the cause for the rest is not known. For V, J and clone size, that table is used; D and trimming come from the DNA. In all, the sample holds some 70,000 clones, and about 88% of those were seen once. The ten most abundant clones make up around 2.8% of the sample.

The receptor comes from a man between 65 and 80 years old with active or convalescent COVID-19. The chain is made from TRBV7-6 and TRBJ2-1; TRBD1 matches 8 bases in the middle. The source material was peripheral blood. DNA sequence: TGTGCCAGCAGCTTAGGGACAGGGTACAATGAGCAGTTCTTC. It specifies CASSLGTGYNEQFF.